The present T cell receptor beta chain was sequenced within a study of Graves' ophthalmopathy and Graves' hyperthyroidism. The V and J ends lost 6 bases and 1 base respectively, with 12 bases between them. The CDR3 sequence is 14 residues long. This clonotype was detected ten times or more. The antigen is not known. Points from the study as a whole: Using a 13-signature model, the authors split ophthalmopathy from stable hyperthyroidism, with roughly 91% sensitivity and 81.08% specificity. The majority of expanded thyroid clonotypes above 0.001 frequency also occurred in blood. With a specificity of roughly 72% and a sensitivity of over 65%, the model predicted ophthalmopathy progression.

RNA transcripts were the template, and TCR beta CDR3 regions were amplified from them. RT-PCR in the first round used HTBI primers; a second-round multiplex PCR followed. TCRdb recomputed calls from the multiplex PCR reads with MiXCR, one row per CDR3 protein. Here the sample spans roughly 600,000 distinct CDR3 sequences, 35% to 45% being singletons. V and J are TRBV12-3 or TRBV12-4 and TRBJ1-1, with D possibly being TRBD1 (5 bases). Sequencing was done on a sample of peripheral blood or thyroid tissue (not recorded which). This clonotype was sampled from an adult man with Graves' hyperthyroidism. The CDR3 DNA is TGTGCCAGCAGCAAGATGCAGGGGAACACTGAAGCTTTCTTT. Its translation: CASSKMQGNTEAFF.